Listed below are T cell receptor beta chains from one sample, sequenced in a study of blood T cells in healthy people across ages. Using its own MiXCR run on the 5' RACE reads, TCRdb lists one record per CDR3 protein. The table has 920,000 or so distinct CDR3 sequences, 45% seen once. Sequencing input: blood. The receptors were sampled from a woman aged 55-69 years in good health. Both conserved end residues are part of each CDR3. A D gene is named only where the DNA matches it firmly. Clone size is not always given. Where it is, it says once, few, many or a class for expanded clones.

D,J,V,size,DNA,CDR3
TRBD1,TRBJ2-7,TRBV6-1,NA,TGTGCCAGCAGTTCCGGTCGGGACAGGGCTTACGAGCAGTACTTC,CASSSGRDRAYEQYF
NA,TRBJ1-1,TRBV6-1,NA,TGTGCCAGCAGTGATCGACTGTTTGAAGCTTTCTTT,CASSDRLFEAFF
NA,TRBJ1-2,TRBV7-2,few,TGTGCCAGCAGCTTTCCCAGGGGATCGGGGGGCTACACCTTC,CASSFPRGSGGYTF
TRBD1,TRBJ2-3,TRBV27,NA,TGTGCCAGCAGGGCCTCAGGGGGAAGCACAGATACGCAGTATTTT,CASRASGGSTDTQYF
NA,TRBJ1-5,TRBV6-6,NA,TGTGCCAGCAGTTACAGAGTAGATAGCAATCAGCCCCAGCATTTT,CASSYRVDSNQPQHF
TRBD2,TRBJ2-5,TRBV6-1,few,TGTGCCAGCAGGGAAGCGCTGGGACTAGCGGGAGGAGAGACCCAGTACTTC,CASREALGLAGGETQYF
NA,TRBJ2-1,TRBV29-1,few,TGCAGCTATTTGGCTAGCGTCCGCTCCTACAATGAGCAGTTCTTC,CSYLASVRSYNEQFF
NA,TRBJ2-7,TRBV7-8,NA,TGTGCCAGCAGCAAGATCCGGGACAATTCCTACGAGCAGTACTTC,CASSKIRDNSYEQYF
TRBD1,TRBJ1-6,TRBV6-5,NA,TGTGCCAGCAGATCGACAGGGGCTAATTCACCCCTCCACTTT,CASRSTGANSPLHF
TRBD1,TRBJ1-6,TRBV6-5,NA,TGTGCCAGCAGTTGGGACAGGGATTCACCCCTCCACTTT,CASSWDRDSPLHF
NA,TRBJ2-3,TRBV29-1,many,TGCAGCGTCGGGAGCGGAACAGATACGCAGTATTTT,CSVGSGTDTQYF
TRBD1,TRBJ1-4,TRBV4-1,NA,TGCGCCAGCAGCCAAACCGGGACAGGGAATGAAAAACTGTTTTTT,CASSQTGTGNEKLFF
TRBD2,TRBJ2-7,TRBV20-1,NA,TGCAGTGCTGACTTGGGACTAGCGGGACGAGACGAGCAGTACTTC,CSADLGLAGRDEQYF
NA,TRBJ1-5,TRBV21-1,NA,TGTGCCAGCAGCAAAGCAGGTAATGGTATCCGGAGACAGGGATTGGGACAGCCCCAGCATTTT,CASSKAGNGIRRQGLGQPQHF
TRBD2,TRBJ2-7,TRBV15,NA,TGTGCCACCAGCAGGTCGGGACTAGCGGACTCCTACGAGCAGTACTTC,CATSRSGLADSYEQYF
TRBD1,TRBJ2-7,TRBV20-1,NA,TGCAGTGCTAGGGGACAGGGGGCCTACGAGCCGTACTTC,CSARGQGAYEPYF
TRBD1,TRBJ2-7,TRBV6-1,few,TGTGCCAGCAGTGAAGTTCAGGGACAGGGGTACGAGCAGTACTTC,CASSEVQGQGYEQYF
TRBD1,TRBJ1-2,TRBV29-1,NA,TGCAGCGTTGAAACGGGGACAGGGGGAACTGGCTACACCTTC,CSVETGTGGTGYTF
NA,TRBJ2-4,TRBV2,NA,TGTGCCAGCAGTACTCCCTGGGCGGAGCAGTACTTC,CASSTPWAEQYF
TRBD2,TRBJ2-3,TRBV2,NA,TGTGCCAGCAGTCCGCTAGCGGGAGCGGCAGATACGCAGTATTTT,CASSPLAGAADTQYF
TRBD1,TRBJ2-7,TRBV20-1,many,TGCAGTGCCGAAGACAGGGTTCACTACGAGCAGTACTTC,CSAEDRVHYEQYF
TRBD1,TRBJ2-7,TRBV6-5,NA,TGTGCCAGCAGTTACTCTGGGACAGGGTCCTACGAGCAGTACTTC,CASSYSGTGSYEQYF
NA,TRBJ2-2,TRBV4-1,NA,TGCGCCAGCAGCCAAGAAGGCCTCAGTGTCGCGAACACCGGGGAGCTGTTTTTT,CASSQEGLSVANTGELFF
TRBD2,TRBJ2-5,TRBV29-1,NA,TGCAGCGTTTCAGGGGGGGCTAGCGGGATGCCGTACTTC,CSVSGGASGMPYF
NA,TRBJ2-1,TRBV27,NA,TGTGCCAGCAGTCGGGCGTCAAGGGGAGTGTTCTTC,CASSRASRGVFF
NA,TRBJ2-1,TRBV7-3,NA,TGTGCCAGCAGCTCCCCGGCGGTGGGCTCCTACAATGAGCAGTTCTTC,CASSSPAVGSYNEQFF
NA,TRBJ2-2,TRBV6-1,few,TGTGCCAGCAGTGAAAAGAGAAGGAGTTGGACCGGGGAGCTGTTTTTT,CASSEKRRSWTGELFF
NA,TRBJ2-5,TRBV3-1,NA,TGTGCCAGCAGCCTTGGGGGTGCCTTCCCGGAGACCCAGTACTTC,CASSLGGAFPETQYF
NA,TRBJ2-6,TRBV27,NA,TGTGCCAGCAGTTTATTTAGGGCTAGCGTGAGCTCTGGGGCCGACGTCCTGACTTTC,CASSLFRASVSSGADVLTF
NA,TRBJ2-3,TRBV27,NA,TGTGCCAGCGGGTCAACACCCCCCCTTACAGATACGCAGTATTTT,CASGSTPPLTDTQYF
TRBD2,TRBJ2-1,TRBV20-1,few,TGCAGTGCTAGAGTCTTGACTAGCGGGAGTGCAATCGACAATGAGCAGTTCTTC,CSARVLTSGSAIDNEQFF
NA,TRBJ1-4,TRBV20-1,NA,TGCAGTGCTAGAGACCCAGTTGGTGAAAAACTGTTTTTT,CSARDPVGEKLFF
NA,TRBJ2-7,TRBV27,NA,TGTGCCAGCAGTCCGTCGCTAGAGAGGGGCTACGAGCAGTACTTC,CASSPSLERGYEQYF
NA,TRBJ2-1,TRBV10-1,few,TGCGCCAGCAGTGAGTCGACACGTAGTGAGCAGTTCTTC,CASSESTRSEQFF
TRBD2,TRBJ2-1,TRBV7-6,NA,TGTGCCAGCAGCTCTAGCGGTAGTAAGCAGTTCTTC,CASSSSGSKQFF
NA,TRBJ1-2,TRBV20-1,few,TGCAGTGCTAGAGATGCAGGGGATCGTGGCTACACCTTC,CSARDAGDRGYTF
NA,TRBJ2-1,TRBV7-9,many,TGCGCCAGCAGCTTGGGGGCCAATGAGCAGTTCTTC,CASSLGANEQFF
NA,TRBJ2-7,TRBV10-2,few,TGCGCCAGCAGTGGACTCAACAATGAGCAGTACTTC,CASSGLNNEQYF
TRBD1,TRBJ2-5,TRBV20-1,NA,TGCAGTGCCCATACAGGGGACCCATACAATGAGCAGTACTTC,CSAHTGDPYNEQYF
NA,TRBJ2-6,TRBV6-2/TRBV6-3,many,TGTGCCACCTTCTCTGGGGCCAACGTCCTGACTTTC,CATFSGANVLTF
TRBD2,TRBJ2-2,TRBV27,few,TGTGCCAGCAGTTTAGGAGCGGGAGTAATCGGGGAGCTGTTTTTT,CASSLGAGVIGELFF